Below, 24 T cell receptor beta chains from the same sample are listed, as sequenced in a study of long-term antiretroviral therapy in people with HIV. At the survey level, the v3.0 immunoSEQ assay was run. Clones were read by immunoSEQ multiplex PCR, and TCRdb kept only the in-frame ones, dropping some. The sample has approximately 36,000 clones, about 80% seen once. The sequencing here drew on unsorted PBMCs, taken 0.6 years after starting antiretroviral therapy. These receptors originate from a man aged 18 to 30 with HIV.

The V gene is TRBV7-9, the J gene TRBJ2-7; TRBD1 aligns across 7 bases. This CDR3 comprises 16 residues. The germline V gene has CDR1 SEHNR and CDR2 FQNEAQ (reference sequence). The ends lost 5 bases at V and 3 bases at J; junction bases unmatched: 13. For the CDR3, the DNA is TGTGCCAGCAGCCCCCCCCGGCCGACAGGGTTCTACGAGCAGTACTTC. Translation: CASSPPRPTGFYEQYF.

CDR3 region: CASSLLGRNSYEQYF. In DNA, the CDR3 is TGTGCCAGCAGCTTACTAGGTAGAAACTCCTACGAGCAGTACTTC. V usage is TRBV13 and J usage is TRBJ2-7; D is unresolved. Trimming shortened V by 2 bases and J by 0 bases, and 11 bases separated the two germline ends. Per the germline V gene, CDR1 is PRHDT and CDR2 is FYEKMQ (reference sequence). CDR3 length equals 15 residues.

The rearrangement uses TRBV2 and TRBJ1-1; D is ambiguous. V gave up 4 bases and J gave up 2 bases, with 8 bases separating them. Germline V gives CDR1 SNHLY, CDR2 FYNNEI. CDR3 length equals 13 residues. CDR3 bases: TGTGCCAGCAGTGGGATATCCAACACTGAAGCTTTCTTT. Residues: CASSGISNTEAFF.

V is TRBV19 and J is TRBJ2-3; the match to TRBD2 covers 7 bases. This CDR3 region has 21 residues. Unmatched junction bases numbered 22, after V lost 0 bases and J lost 4 bases. Germline V gene lookup returns CDR1 LNHDA and CDR2 SQIVND (reference sequence). In DNA form, the CDR3 reads TGTGCCAGTAGTATAGATCGCGCCCAATTTGGTGGGAGGGCCCTCCCAGATACGCAGTATTTT. This codes for CASSIDRAQFGGRALPDTQYF.

This clone was seen a handful of times. The rearrangement joins TRBV7-2 to TRBJ1-2; TRBD1 matches 7 bases. Unmatched junction bases numbered 7, after V lost 4 bases and J lost 5 bases. The CDR3 runs to 14 residues. Per the germline V gene, CDR1 is SGHTA and CDR2 is FQGNSA. CDR3 bases: TGTGCCAGCAGCTCGCTCACAGGGGAATATGGCTACACCTTC. This codes for CASSSLTGEYGYTF.

This clone was detected a few times. J is TRBJ2-2 and V is TRBV19; D is undetermined. Germline V gene lookup returns CDR1 LNHDA and CDR2 SQIVND (reference sequence). The CDR3 length is 11 residues. Trimming took 8 bases from V and 6 from J, leaving 7 bases between them. This CDR3 is CASSGSGELFF. The CDR3 DNA follows: TGTGCCAGTTCCGGCTCCGGGGAGCTGTTTTTT.

The chain recombines TRBV29-1 with TRBJ2-7; 9 bases map to TRBD2. The CDR3 contains 12 residues. The germline CDR1 and CDR2 sequences are SQVTM and ANQGSEA. Germline trimming cut 8 bases from V and 4 bases from J; bases unmatched to any gene: 6. CDR3 sequence: CSMTSGPYEQYF. In nucleotides, the CDR3 is TGCAGCATGACTAGCGGACCTTACGAGCAGTACTTC.

This chain connects TRBV5-8 to TRBJ2-7; 8 positions agree with TRBD1. CDR3 length: 15 residues. The V segment lost 4 bases and the J segment 1 base; nucleotides outside the gene matches: 7. The V gene's germline CDR1 is SGHTS and CDR2 YDEGEE. The CDR3, as DNA: TGTGCCAGCAGCGCCCGACAGGGGACATCCTACGAGCAGTACTTC. It codes for CASSARQGTSYEQYF.

The chain joins TRBV6-1 to TRBJ1-2; TRBD1 is a possible D gene (6 bases). This CDR3 region has 15 residues. The germline V and J ends were trimmed by 4 bases and 2 bases, with 14 bases remaining between them. Germline assignment: CDR1 MNHNS and CDR2 SASEGT. The CDR3 spells CASSAGVEGNYGYTF. CDR3 coding DNA: TGTGCCAGCAGTGCAGGGGTGGAGGGCAACTATGGCTACACCTTC.

The chain has TRBV5-1 and TRBJ2-6; D possibly corresponds to TRBD1 (6 bases). Germline-derived CDR1 and CDR2 are SGHRS and YFSETQ. The CDR3 runs to 15 residues. The V end lost 4 bases, the J end lost 5 bases, and 13 bases lay between the germline ends. The chain's CDR3 is CASSAYRDRANVLTF. CDR3 sequence (DNA): TGCGCCAGCAGCGCTTACAGGGATAGGGCCAACGTCCTGACTTTC.

The V gene is TRBV28, the J gene TRBJ2-7; 10 nucleotides agree with TRBD1. Germline-derived CDR1 and CDR2 are MDHEN and SYDVKM. This CDR3 spans 15 amino acids. The trim removed 10 bases at V and 2 bases at J, leaving 11 bases unmatched. DNA for the CDR3: TGTGCCACCAGGGATCAAGGGACAGGGGCCTACGAGCAGTACTTC. Encoded protein: CATRDQGTGAYEQYF.

This clone was observed a few times. The V call is TRBV5-8, the J call TRBJ1-2; 7 nucleotides match TRBD1. Germline CDR1 and CDR2: SGHTS and YDEGEE. Unmatched junction bases numbered 7, after V lost 6 bases and J lost 5 bases. The CDR3 covers 13 residues. The CDR3 DNA sequence: TGTGCCAGCACCATAAGGGGGCCGTATGGCTACACCTTC. Its translation: CASTIRGPYGYTF.

The chain employs TRBV6-1 and TRBJ2-1; 7 nucleotides line up with TRBD2. The CDR3 sequence is 14 residues long. Trimming cost V 6 bases and J 5 bases; bases outside gene matches: 7. The germline gives CDR1 MNHNS, CDR2 SASEGT. The CDR3: CASRVPLAHNEQFF. As DNA, the CDR3 is TGTGCCAGCAGAGTTCCACTAGCGCACAATGAGCAGTTCTTC.

The J gene is TRBJ2-5, the V gene TRBV14; 7 positions match TRBD2. The CDR3 spans 15 residues. V was clipped by 0 bases and J by 5 bases; unmatched bases: 6. Germline values: CDR1 SGHDN, CDR2 FVKESK. The CDR3 DNA reads TGTGCCAGCAGCCAAGAGCTCGGGGGAGGGGAGACCCAGTACTTC. The encoded protein is CASSQELGGGETQYF.

V and J are TRBV27 and TRBJ2-7; 7 bases map to TRBD1. CDR1 and CDR2 from the germline V gene are MNHEY and SMNVEV (reference sequence). The CDR3 extends over 15 amino acids. V gave up 8 bases and J gave up 6 bases; unmatched junction bases: 16. CDR3 amino acids: CASRRTLSTGPEQYF. In DNA form, the CDR3 reads TGTGCCAGCCGGCGGACCCTGTCGACAGGGCCCGAGCAGTACTTC.

V usage is TRBV27 and J usage is TRBJ2-7; a weak D match, TRBD1 (5 bases). The germline V gene has CDR1 MNHEY and CDR2 SMNVEV (reference sequence). The CDR3 spans 14 residues. Trimming took off 5 bases at V and 3 bases at J, with 14 bases between the two ends. The CDR3 reads CASSPRQSFYEQYF. The DNA of the CDR3 is TGTGCCAGCAGTCCTCGACAGAGTTTCTACGAGCAGTACTTC.

CDR3 residues: CASSPRPLGPSSYEQYF. The CDR3 DNA reads as TGTGCCAGCTCACCAAGGCCCTTAGGGCCCAGCTCCTACGAGCAGTACTTC. V and J are TRBV18 and TRBJ2-7, with no clear D. The V gene's germline CDR1 is KGHSH and CDR2 LQKENI. Trimming left V 2 bases short and J 0 bases short, with 17 bases between. The CDR3 totals 17 residues.

The chain carries TRBV7-2 and TRBJ1-3; D call uncertain. The germline V gene has CDR1 SGHTA and CDR2 FQGNSA. With 4 bases removed from V and 1 base from J, the gap between germline ends came to 11 bases. This CDR3 has 15 residues. The CDR3 reads CASSSSGSSGNTIYF. The CDR3 region has the DNA TGTGCCAGCAGCTCCTCAGGATCATCTGGAAACACCATATATTTT.

J is TRBJ2-7 and V is TRBV21-1; the table assigns TRBD2, which was not confirmed against the DNA. TRBV21-1 is an annotated pseudogene. This CDR3 comprises 15 residues. CDR3 DNA: TGTGCCAGCAGCAAAGAGCGGACGGGGGCCTACGAGCAGTACTTC. Protein sequence: CASSKERTGAYEQYF.

The rearrangement uses TRBV28 and TRBJ2-7, with D perhaps matching TRBD1 or TRBD2 (5 bases each). The ends were cut back, 3 bases at V and 1 base at J, with 13 bases in the middle. Per germline, CDR1 MDHEN and CDR2 SYDVKM. This CDR3 is built from 15 residues. CDR3 protein: CASSFLGPVSYEQYF. The CDR3 DNA follows: TGTGCCAGCAGTTTTCTGGGACCGGTATCCTACGAGCAGTACTTC.

This clone showed up just a few times. The V gene is TRBV4-1, the J gene TRBJ2-7, with 9 positions matching TRBD2. Losses at the gene ends were 3 bases for V and 6 bases for J; bases not matched to a gene: 12. Germline CDR1 and CDR2: MGHRA and YSYEKL. CDR3 length: 16 residues. Here the CDR3 reads CASSHLVSGRISEQYF. Written as DNA, the CDR3 is TGCGCCAGCAGCCATCTTGTCAGCGGGAGGATAAGCGAGCAGTACTTC.

The V call is TRBV19, the J call TRBJ2-7; 8 bases map to TRBD1. The CDR3 length is 12 residues. J gave up 6 bases and V 3 bases, and 1 base lay outside the gene matches. Germline-derived CDR1 and CDR2 are LNHDA and SQIVND (reference sequence). The chain's CDR3 is CASSMDRVEQYF. The CDR3 bases are TGTGCCAGTAGTATGGACAGGGTCGAGCAGTACTTC.

The chain combines TRBV5-5 with TRBJ1-3; D possibly corresponds to TRBD1 (5 bases). The CDR3 runs to 16 residues. The V end was cut by 4 bases, the J end by 6 bases, with 20 bases between. Germline V CDR1 and CDR2: SGHKS, YYEKEE (reference sequence). CDR3 protein: CASSPGRPSTTNTIYF. DNA of the CDR3: TGTGCCAGCAGCCCGGGGCGGCCGTCAACTACAAACACCATATATTTT.

This clone was picked up a small number of times. J is TRBJ1-5 and V is TRBV19, with D hard to call. The CDR3 has 12 amino acids. V lost 7 bases and J lost 2, with 6 bases in between. In germline, CDR1 is LNHDA, CDR2 SQIVND (reference sequence). The chain's CDR3 is CASKSGNQPQHF. As DNA, the CDR3 is TGTGCCAGTAAAAGCGGCAATCAGCCCCAGCATTTT.